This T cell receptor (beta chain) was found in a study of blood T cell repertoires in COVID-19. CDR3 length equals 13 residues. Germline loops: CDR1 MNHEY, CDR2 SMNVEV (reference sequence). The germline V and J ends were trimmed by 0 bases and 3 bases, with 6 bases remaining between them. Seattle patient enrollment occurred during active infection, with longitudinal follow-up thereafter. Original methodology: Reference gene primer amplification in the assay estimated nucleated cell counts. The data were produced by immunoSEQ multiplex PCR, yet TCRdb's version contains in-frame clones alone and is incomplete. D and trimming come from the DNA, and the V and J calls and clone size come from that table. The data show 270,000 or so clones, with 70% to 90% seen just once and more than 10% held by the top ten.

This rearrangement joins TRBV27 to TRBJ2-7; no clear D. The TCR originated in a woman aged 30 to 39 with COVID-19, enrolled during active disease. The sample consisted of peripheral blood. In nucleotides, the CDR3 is TGTGCCAGCAGTTTATCGTTCAGCTACGAGCAGTACTTC. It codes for CASSLSFSYEQYF.